The TCR beta chain under discussion was sequenced for a study of metastatic and nonmetastatic thyroid tumors. Per the original methods: CDR3 was compared across clinicopathological groups, and the resulting differences were used to build a distant-metastasis classifier for papillary thyroid cancer. TCRdb ran MiXCR on the PCR reads. In this record, the V and J calls reflect TCRdb's handling and not the investigators' own analysis. Among approximately 5,900 clones listed, about 25% were seen once. Patients underwent thyroid surgery, and none had received any treatment before it. Germline CDR1 reads MNHEY; CDR2 reads SVGEGT. The CDR3 length is 13 residues. This clone was recorded at least ten times. A single base separates this from a much larger clone, so it may be a read error.

The chain combines TRBV6-2 or TRBV6-3 with TRBJ1-1; D perhaps matches TRBD1 (5 bases). The receptor was isolated from a male donor with papillary thyroid cancer or a benign thyroid nodule (not recorded which). Some clones in this sample may be carry-over from other donors' samples. Sequencing was performed on adjacent normal tissue. This CDR3 reads CASSGPSNTEAFF. In nucleotides, the CDR3 is TGTGCCAGCTCGGGACCGTCGAACACTGAAGCCTTCTTT.